The sequence of this TCR beta chain was determined in a study of patients and donors after allogeneic stem cell transplantation. TCRdb re-called the RT-PCR reads through MiXCR, storing one row per CDR3 protein. Of about 200,000 distinct CDR3 sequences listed, about 37% are singletons. This CDR3 contains 14 residues. The germline gives CDR1 KGHDR, CDR2 SFDVKD. V was trimmed by 4 bases and J by 2 bases, leaving 10 bases between them. The sample comprised blood, either unsorted or a sorted T cell fraction (not recorded which). This receptor was obtained from a human donor who was either an allogeneic HSCT recipient or a stem cell or donor lymphocyte infusion donor (not recorded which). It is not recorded whose cells these are; they may come from a transplant donor. V usage is TRBV24-1 and J usage is TRBJ1-1, with D possibly matching TRBD1 (5 bases). The CDR3: CATSEGGGNTEAFF. The CDR3 DNA reads as TGTGCCACCAGTGAGGGTGGGGGAAACACTGAAGCTTTCTTT.